Each of the 3 T cell receptor beta chains below was sequenced from the same sample in a study of beta chain features in type 1 diabetes. Broader study findings: Across all four CD4+ subsets, people with type 1 diabetes showed modestly shorter TCRB CDR3s.

Sequencing targeted expressed TCRB transcripts, as all isolated RNA had been reverse transcribed. Using immunoSEQ multiplex PCR, the repertoire was profiled, and TCRdb retains in-frame clones only, with some absent. The data show over 55,000 clones, roughly 52% seen once. These receptors have no known antigen. Material for sequencing was Tregs from blood. These receptors all come from a woman aged 40 to 50 with type 1 diabetes.

The rearrangement uses TRBV18 and TRBJ2-5, with 8 bases identical to TRBD1. The J call may be incorrect, as the DNA end agrees better with TRBJ2-7. Germline V gives CDR1 KGHSH, CDR2 LQKENI. This CDR3 spans 15 amino acids. This CDR3 is CASSATGESSYEQYF. The DNA for the CDR3 is TGTGCCAGCTCGGCGACAGGGGAGAGCTCCTACGAGCAGTACTTC.

V usage is TRBV18 and J usage is TRBJ1-1; tentatively, D is TRBD1 (6 bases). V lost 1 base to trimming and J lost 4 bases, with 13 bases between them. CDR3 length: 15 residues. The germline V gene has CDR1 KGHSH and CDR2 LQKENI. CDR3 DNA: TGTGCCAGCTCACCACGGGCAGGGGCTGCCACTGAAGCTTTCTTT. This codes for CASSPRAGAATEAFF.

In DNA, the CDR3 is TGTGCCAGCACCTCGGGACAGGGGAGCAATGAGCAGTTCTTC. It yields the protein CASTSGQGSNEQFF. V and J are TRBV28 and TRBJ2-1, with TRBD1 identical over 10 bases. The CDR3 extends over 14 amino acids. V lost 7 bases, J lost 6 bases, and 6 bases stayed unmatched. Germline CDR1 and CDR2: MDHEN and SYDVKM. The variable domain in full, with the rest retrieved from reference TRBV28 and TRBJ2-1, is DVKVTQSSRYLVKRTGEKVFLECVQDMDHENMFWYRQDPGLGLRLIYFSYDVKMKEKGDIPEGYSVSREKKERFSLILESASTNQTSMYLCASTSGQGSNEQFFGPGTRLTVL.